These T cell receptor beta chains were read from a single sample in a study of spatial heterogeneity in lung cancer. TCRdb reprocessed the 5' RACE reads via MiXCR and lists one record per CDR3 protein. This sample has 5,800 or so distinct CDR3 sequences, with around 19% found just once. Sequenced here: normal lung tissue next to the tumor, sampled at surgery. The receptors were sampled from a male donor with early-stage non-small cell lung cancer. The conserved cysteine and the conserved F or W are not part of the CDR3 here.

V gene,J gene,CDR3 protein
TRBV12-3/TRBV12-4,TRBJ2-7,ASTSGLAVLEQY
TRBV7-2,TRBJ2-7,ASSLVVPGRANKAYEQY
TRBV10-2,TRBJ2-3,ASSAQGTDTQY
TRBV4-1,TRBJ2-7,ASSLRQGDNYEQY
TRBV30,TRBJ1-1,AWSVHGEAF
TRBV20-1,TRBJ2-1,SAPGLAGYEQF
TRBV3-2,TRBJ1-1,ASSQYRGEAF
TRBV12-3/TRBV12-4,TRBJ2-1,ASSLGGRGYEQF
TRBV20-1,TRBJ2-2,SATENTNPGELF
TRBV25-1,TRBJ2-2,ASSPGLALGELF
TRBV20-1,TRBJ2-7,SARGAGSYEQY
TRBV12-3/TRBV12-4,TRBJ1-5,ASSLGQQGQGAQH
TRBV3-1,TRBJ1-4,ASSPNPGQGTNEKLF
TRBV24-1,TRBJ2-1,ATSEELAGGRNEQF
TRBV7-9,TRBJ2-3,ASVEAGVTDTQY
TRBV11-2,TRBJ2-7,ASSLGGLAPYLY
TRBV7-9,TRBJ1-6,ASSLAANNSPLH
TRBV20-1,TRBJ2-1,SARGPWTPNEQF
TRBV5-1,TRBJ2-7,ASSLTTSGGYEQY
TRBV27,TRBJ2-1,ASSLAGYNEQF
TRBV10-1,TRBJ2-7,ASSGPGTSGSEYEQY
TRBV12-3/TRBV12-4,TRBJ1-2,ATTPGPNYGYT
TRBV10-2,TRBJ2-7,ASGISSYEQY
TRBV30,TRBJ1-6,AWSPGESYNSPLH
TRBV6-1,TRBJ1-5,ASSEGGAGMGNQPQH
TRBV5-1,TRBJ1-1,ASSARDGPNTEAF
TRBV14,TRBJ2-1,ASSQDGFASGRTRYNEQF
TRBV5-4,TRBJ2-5,ASSRDRVVETQY
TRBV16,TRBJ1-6,ASSNLRNSPLH
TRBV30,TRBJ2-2,ACRQGNTGELF
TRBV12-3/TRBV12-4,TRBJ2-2,ASTTTGELF
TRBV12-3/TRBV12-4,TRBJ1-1,ASSDNDREYTEAF
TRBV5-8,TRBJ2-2,ASSLVRAGELF
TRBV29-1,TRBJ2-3,SVGASGSDAQY
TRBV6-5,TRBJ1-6,ASRQGAGTLH
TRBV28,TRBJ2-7,ASSLAGGEQY
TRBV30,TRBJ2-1,AWSDYNEQF
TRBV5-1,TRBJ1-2,ASSYGDSGYGYT
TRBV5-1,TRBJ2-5,ASSRLAGAGETQY
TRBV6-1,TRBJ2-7,ASNVGIAYYEQY
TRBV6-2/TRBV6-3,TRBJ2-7,ASRKTEGLNSYEQY
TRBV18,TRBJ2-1,ASSPGLAELSNEQF
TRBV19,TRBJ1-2,ASAREPYGYI
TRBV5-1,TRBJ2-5,ASSLEGGPQETQY
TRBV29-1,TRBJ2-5,STTGGAGGETQY
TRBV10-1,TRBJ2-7,ASSASGTGIQFYEQY
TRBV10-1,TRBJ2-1,ASSPSGSYNEQF
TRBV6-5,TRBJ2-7,ASSPGGGNEQY
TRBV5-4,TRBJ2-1,ASSRTSGSSFEQF
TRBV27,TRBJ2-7,ASSLGGFGDEQY
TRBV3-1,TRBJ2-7,ASSTPGTSYEQY
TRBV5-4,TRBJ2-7,ASSLGQLTYEQY
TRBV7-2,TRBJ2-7,ASSLDRSSYEQY
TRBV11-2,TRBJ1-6,ASSLKRTGEDSPLH
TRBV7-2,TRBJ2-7,ASSPRRQTYDQY
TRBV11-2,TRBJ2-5,ASSLGTKETQY
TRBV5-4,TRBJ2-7,ASRLDRGTYEQY
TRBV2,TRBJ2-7,ASREGAHEQY
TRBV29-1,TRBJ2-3,SVAAGTDTQY